The 3 T cell receptor beta chains below come from one sample, sequenced in a study of beta chain features in type 1 diabetes. Isolated RNA was reverse transcribed in full, so expressed TCRB transcripts were sequenced. Generated by immunoSEQ multiplex PCR, the TCRdb table keeps only in-frame clones and is missing some. The data hold 300,000 to 400,000 clones, with about 12% observed a single time. The sequenced sample was naive CD4+ T cells from blood. The receptors stem from a man in his late teens or twenties in good health.

The gene calls are TRBV6-5 and TRBJ2-5; D perhaps matches TRBD2 (6 bases). With 6 bases removed from V and 3 bases from J, the gap between germline ends came to 17 bases. The CDR3 has 15 amino acids. Germline V gene lookup returns CDR1 MNHEY and CDR2 SVGAGI. CDR3 residues: CASSLAGRREETQYF. Written as DNA, the CDR3 is TGTGCCAGCAGCCTTGCGGGGCGACGTGAAGAGACCCAGTACTTC.

This clone was counted a few times. The genes are TRBV25-1 and TRBJ1-4; D might be TRBD1 (6 bases). Trimming shortened V by 4 bases and J by 4 bases, and 10 bases separated the two germline ends. Germline V gene lookup returns CDR1 MGHDK and CDR2 SYGVNS. The CDR3 covers 14 residues. The CDR3 coding sequence is TGTGCCAGCAGTGTTGGGACAAGTAATGAAAAACTGTTTTTT. It is translated as CASSVGTSNEKLFF. Together with reference TRBV25-1 and TRBJ1-4, the CDR3 gives the full variable domain: EADIYQTPRYLVIGTGKKITLECSQTMGHDKMYWYQQDPGMELHLIHYSYGVNSTEKGDLSSESTVSRIRTEHFPLTLESARPSHTSQYLCASSVGTSNEKLFFGSGTQLSVL.

The chain recombines TRBV5-1 with TRBJ1-1, with TRBD1 matching 9 bases. With 0 bases clipped from V and 7 bases from J, the junction kept 4 bases outside the gene matches. The CDR3 covers 14 residues. Germline V gives CDR1 SGHRS, CDR2 YFSETQ. The CDR3, as DNA: TGCGCCAGCAGCTTGGCCTTGGGACAGGGTGAAGCTTTCTTT. Its protein is CASSLALGQGEAFF.